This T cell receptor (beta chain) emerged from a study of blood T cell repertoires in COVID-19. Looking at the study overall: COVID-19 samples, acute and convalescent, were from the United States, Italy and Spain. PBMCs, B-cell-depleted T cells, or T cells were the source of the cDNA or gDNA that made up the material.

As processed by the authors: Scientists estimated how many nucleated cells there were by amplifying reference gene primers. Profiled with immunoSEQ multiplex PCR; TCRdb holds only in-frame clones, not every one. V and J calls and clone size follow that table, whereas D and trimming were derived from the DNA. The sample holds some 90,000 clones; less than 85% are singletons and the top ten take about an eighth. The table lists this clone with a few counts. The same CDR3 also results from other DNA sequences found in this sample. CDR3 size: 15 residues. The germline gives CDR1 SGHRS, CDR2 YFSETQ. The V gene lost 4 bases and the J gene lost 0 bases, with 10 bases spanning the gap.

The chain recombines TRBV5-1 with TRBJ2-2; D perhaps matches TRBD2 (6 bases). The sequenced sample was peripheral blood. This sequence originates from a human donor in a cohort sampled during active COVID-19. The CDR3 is CASSTGTANTGELFF. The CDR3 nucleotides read TGCGCCAGCAGCACCGGGACTGCGAACACCGGGGAGCTGTTTTTT.